These 3 T cell receptor beta chains came from one sample sequenced in a study of blood T cell repertoires in COVID-19. The method was immunoSEQ multiplex PCR; TCRdb's version includes in-frame clones alone and lacks a portion of them. The sample holds 200,000 to 300,000 clones, around 80% seen once. Sequencing was carried out using peripheral blood. The receptors were gathered from a human donor in a cohort sampled during active COVID-19.

V gene TRBV5-1 combines with J gene TRBJ1-4; D unresolved. This CDR3 contains 15 residues. Germline CDR1 is SGHRS and CDR2 is YFSETQ. V lost 0 bases to trimming and J lost 6 bases, with 12 bases between them. Here the CDR3 DNA reads TGCGCCAGCAGCTTGGACGCGCTGGCGGATGAAAAACTGTTTTTT. Translated, it gives CASSLDALADEKLFF.

This sequence joins TRBV28 and TRBJ1-3; D is ambiguous. This CDR3 region has 12 residues. Between the trimmed V and J ends, which lost 8 bases and 4 bases, there was a span of 9 bases. CDR1 and CDR2 (germline): MDHEN, SYDVKM. The CDR3, as DNA: TGTGCCAGCCTTGACTTAGGAAACACCATATATTTT. Residues: CASLDLGNTIYF. Drawing the rest from reference TRBV28 and TRBJ1-3, the complete variable domain is DVKVTQSSRYLVKRTGEKVFLECVQDMDHENMFWYRQDPGLGLRLIYFSYDVKMKEKGDIPEGYSVSREKKERFSLILESASTNQTSMYLCASLDLGNTIYFGEGSWLTVV.

This clone has just one count. The rearrangement uses TRBV11-2 and TRBJ1-1; D is ambiguous. The CDR3 length is 16 residues. The V end was cut by 4 bases, the J end by 7 bases, with 22 bases between. Germline loops: CDR1 SGHAT, CDR2 FQNNGV. CDR3 coding DNA: TGTGCCAGCAGCTCCTCTAGGGAGAGTTTCAAGGGTGAAGCTTTCTTT. It is translated as CASSSSRESFKGEAFF. Full variable domain (outside the CDR3, taken from reference TRBV11-2 and TRBJ1-1): EAGVAQSPRYKIIEKRQSVAFWCNPISGHATLYWYQQILGQGPKLLIQFQNNGVVDDSQLPKDRFSAERLKGVDSTLKIQPAKLEDSAVYLCASSSSRESFKGEAFFGQGTRLTVV.